The 28 T cell receptor beta chains listed next were all sequenced from one sample in a study of cytomegalovirus exposure and HLA in healthy donors. PCR was performed using 60 Vbeta and 13 Jbeta primers. Generated by immunoSEQ multiplex PCR, the TCRdb table keeps only in-frame clones and is missing some. The repertoire holds 150,000 to 200,000 clones, with 75% to 90% as singletons. The sequenced sample consisted of PBMCs. The receptor source for this set is a boy between 2 and 10 years old in good health and CMV-seronegative.

The gene calls are TRBV6-5 and TRBJ1-3; 7 nucleotides line up with TRBD1. Germline CDR1 and CDR2: MNHEY and SVGAGI. CDR3 length equals 15 residues. Trimming took 6 bases from V and 0 from J; bases not matched to a gene: 5. This CDR3 reads CASRIGGGSGNTIYF. The CDR3 coding sequence is TGTGCCAGCAGGATAGGGGGCGGCTCTGGAAACACCATATATTTT.

The V gene is TRBV5-4, the J gene TRBJ2-5; 8 positions match TRBD2. Germline CDR1 SGHNT, CDR2 YYREEE (reference sequence). V lost 4 bases to trimming and J lost 5 bases; unmatched junction nucleotides: 10. The CDR3 contains 15 residues. This chain's CDR3 is CASSPPGLGGETQYF. For the CDR3, the DNA is TGTGCCAGCAGCCCGCCGGGACTAGGGGGGGAGACCCAGTACTTC.

The rearrangement joins TRBV15 to TRBJ1-2; tentative D call: TRBD1 (5 bases). Per germline, CDR1 LNHNV and CDR2 YYDKDF (reference sequence). V lost 2 bases and J lost 3, with 16 bases in between. The CDR3 has 16 amino acids. CDR3 region: CATSRLSGGDHYGYTF. The CDR3 DNA sequence: TGTGCCACCAGCAGATTATCGGGGGGAGACCACTATGGCTACACCTTC.

This sequence joins TRBV30 and TRBJ2-1, with a weak D call TRBD2 (6 bases). Germline V CDR1 and CDR2: GTSNPN, SVGIG (reference sequence). The CDR3 has 12 residues. Between the trimmed V and J ends, which lost 3 bases and 15 bases, there was a span of 18 bases. CDR3 sequence: CAWRRMGRIPFF. The CDR3 nucleotides read TGTGCCTGGAGGCGGATGGGGAGGATTCCGTTCTTC.

The chain employs TRBV10-2 and TRBJ1-6, with 9 bases fitting TRBD1. Germline CDR1 WSHSY, CDR2 SAAADI. The CDR3 runs to 14 residues. V lost 6 bases, J lost 10 bases, and 7 bases stayed unmatched. The CDR3 region is CASSTRTGDSPLHF. CDR3 DNA: TGCGCCAGCAGCACCCGGACAGGGGACTCACCCCTCCACTTT.

About this clone itself: This same CDR3 is encoded by further DNA sequences in the sample. The gene calls are TRBV19 and TRBJ1-1; D perhaps matches TRBD1 (6 bases). V lost 2 bases to trimming and J lost 0 bases, with 7 bases between them. Germline values: CDR1 LNHDA, CDR2 SQIVND (reference sequence). The length of the CDR3 is 14 residues. CDR3: CASSIQGMNTEAFF. The CDR3 DNA sequence: TGTGCCAGTAGTATACAGGGGATGAACACTGAAGCTTTCTTT.

The chain carries TRBV18 and TRBJ2-7; TRBD2 matches 9 bases. Trimming cost V 1 base and J 6 bases; bases outside gene matches: 13. This CDR3 is built from 17 residues. Per the germline V gene, CDR1 is KGHSH and CDR2 is LQKENI. The CDR3 sequence: CASSPRVSVGLAPEQYF. CDR3 nucleotide sequence: TGTGCCAGCTCACCACGGGTCTCGGTGGGACTAGCTCCCGAGCAGTACTTC.

The chain has TRBV7-2 and TRBJ2-7, with D possibly being TRBD1 (5 bases). Germline V CDR1 and CDR2: SGHTA, FQGNSA. CDR3 length: 17 residues. V was trimmed by 2 bases and J by 2 bases, leaving 19 bases between them. The chain's CDR3 is CASSLSTETDIPYEQYF. The CDR3 DNA reads TGTGCCAGCAGCTTATCGACCGAGACGGACATTCCCTACGAGCAGTACTTC.

This clone was found once. The J gene is TRBJ2-1, the V gene TRBV10-1; 12 bases fit TRBD2. This CDR3 is built from 16 residues. Germline CDR1 and CDR2: WNHNN and SYGVQD (reference sequence). The trim removed 6 bases at V and 2 bases at J, leaving 5 bases unmatched. The CDR3 sequence is CASRLAGGPAYNEQFF. CDR3 sequence (DNA): TGCGCCAGCAGGCTAGCGGGAGGGCCGGCCTACAATGAGCAGTTCTTC.

The chain uses TRBV11-2 and TRBJ2-1; 10 nucleotides match TRBD2. Per the germline V gene, CDR1 is SGHAT and CDR2 is FQNNGV. Trimming at V came to 5 bases and at J to 6 bases, leaving 13 bases not matched to a gene. The CDR3 spans 17 residues. The CDR3 spells CASSRGLAGAHSNEQFF. DNA for the CDR3: TGTGCCAGCAGCCGTGGGCTAGCGGGGGCTCATTCCAATGAGCAGTTCTTC.

This clone was counted once. The rearrangement uses TRBV5-1 and TRBJ2-2; TRBD2 matches at 10 bases. Germline V gives CDR1 SGHRS, CDR2 YFSETQ. This CDR3 contains 15 residues. The junction had 5 bases not matched to a gene; V was cut back by 2 bases and J by 7 bases. The CDR3 bases are TGCGCCAGCAGCTTCGGGACTAGCGCGAGCGGGGAGCTGTTTTTT. Translated, it gives CASSFGTSASGELFF.

The chain uses TRBV5-4 and TRBJ2-3, with 14 bases lining up with TRBD2. The CDR3 runs 16 residues. Looked up from germline, CDR1 is SGHNT and CDR2 is YYREEE (reference sequence). V lost 3 bases and J lost 8; bases outside the gene matches: 8. DNA for the CDR3: TGTGCCAGCAGCTCGCCGACTAGCGGGAGGGGTAGTACGCAGTATTTT. Translation gives CASSSPTSGRGSTQYF.

This clone was detected only a few times. The chain employs TRBV7-9 and TRBJ2-1; 7 positions agree with TRBD2. The CDR3 covers 14 residues. From germline, CDR1 is SEHNR and CDR2 FQNEAQ (reference sequence). The V gene end was trimmed by 1 base and the J gene end by 5 bases; junction bases not matched to a gene: 2. In DNA form, the CDR3 reads TGTGCCAGCAGCTTAGGGGGAGGGGACAATGAGCAGTTCTTC. Encoded protein: CASSLGGGDNEQFF.

The chain uses TRBV7-9 and TRBJ2-7; 7 nucleotides match TRBD2. The CDR3 runs 15 residues. V dropped 1 base and J dropped 0; count of bases not matched to a gene: 3. Germline loops: CDR1 SEHNR, CDR2 FQNEAQ (reference sequence). The CDR3, as DNA: TGTGCCAGCAGCTTAGTGAGGGAGGGCTCCTACGAGCAGTACTTC. Its protein is CASSLVREGSYEQYF.

This sequence joins TRBV5-6 and TRBJ2-7, with TRBD2 matching 8 bases. This CDR3 is built from 16 residues. V lost 8 bases to trimming and J lost 2 bases; unmatched junction nucleotides: 15. Germline CDR1 and CDR2: SGHDT and YYEEEE. The CDR3 nucleotides are TGTGCCAGTAACCGGGGGGGCGGAACCTCAACCTACGAGCAGTACTTC. Its translation: CASNRGGGTSTYEQYF.

This chain links TRBV19 with TRBJ1-1; 8 bases match TRBD1. The CDR3 sequence is 13 residues long. Trimming at V came to 5 bases and at J to 7 bases, leaving 6 bases not matched to a gene. Germline CDR1 LNHDA, CDR2 SQIVND (reference sequence). CDR3 region: CASSEDRGGEAFF. For the CDR3, the DNA is TGTGCCAGTAGTGAAGACAGGGGCGGTGAAGCTTTCTTT.

The V gene is TRBV7-2, the J gene TRBJ2-1; 9 bases fit TRBD2. The CDR3 runs 15 residues. CDR1 and CDR2 (germline): SGHTA, FQGNSA. Trimming at V came to 5 bases and at J to 2 bases, leaving 4 bases not matched to a gene. The CDR3 DNA reads TGTGCCAGCAGCCCTAGCGGGGCGCCCTACAATGAGCAGTTCTTC. Protein sequence: CASSPSGAPYNEQFF.

This clone was picked up one time. The chain is built from TRBV30 and TRBJ1-1; 8 nucleotides line up with TRBD1. Germline-derived CDR1 and CDR2 are GTSNPN and SVGIG (reference sequence). Trimming at V came to 5 bases and at J to 1 base, leaving 0 bases not matched to a gene. The CDR3 contains 12 residues. CDR3: CAWGTGNTEAFF. The CDR3 DNA is TGTGCCTGGGGGACAGGGAACACTGAAGCTTTCTTT.

This clone was counted only a few times. The chain joins TRBV7-9 to TRBJ2-7, with D possibly TRBD2 on 7 matching bases. Germline CDR1 SEHNR, CDR2 FQNEAQ (reference sequence). The CDR3 length is 13 residues. V was trimmed by 1 base and J by 5 bases, leaving 9 bases between them. Here the CDR3 DNA reads TGTGCCAGCAGCTTAGAGGGGGGGGACGAGCAGTACTTC. Translation: CASSLEGGDEQYF.

This clone has just one count. V and J are TRBV6-5 and TRBJ1-5; D is unresolved. The CDR3 has 13 residues. The germline V and J ends were trimmed by 0 bases and 4 bases, with 4 bases remaining between them. Looked up from germline, CDR1 is MNHEY and CDR2 is SVGAGI. The CDR3 loop reads CASSYSRNQPQHF. The CDR3 nucleotides read TGTGCCAGCAGTTACTCGAGGAATCAGCCCCAGCATTTT.

The chain links TRBV6-1 to TRBJ2-1; TRBD1 agrees at 7 bases. V lost 1 base to trimming and J lost 4 bases; unmatched junction nucleotides: 4. The V gene's germline CDR1 is MNHNS and CDR2 SASEGT. This CDR3 has 15 residues. The CDR3 nucleotides read TGTGCCAGCAGTGAAGGGGGGACAGCTTACAATGAGCAGTTCTTC. This sequence encodes CASSEGGTAYNEQFF.

The chain couples TRBV28 to TRBJ2-1; maybe TRBD2 (6 bases). This CDR3 region has 14 residues. Trimming shortened V by 5 bases and J by 5 bases, and 13 bases separated the two germline ends. Per germline, CDR1 MDHEN and CDR2 SYDVKM. CDR3 amino acids: CASSLIAAHNEQFF. The CDR3 nucleotides are TGTGCCAGCAGTCTCATAGCGGCTCACAATGAGCAGTTCTTC.

The chain uses TRBV21-1 and TRBJ2-1; the table's TRBD2 call for D was not verified on the DNA. TRBV21-1 corresponds to a pseudogene. There are 15 residues in the CDR3. DNA for the CDR3: TGTGCCAGCAGCCTACGACCCTTCCGGGTCAATGAGCAGTTCTTC. Translation gives CASSLRPFRVNEQFF.

This clone was counted once. CDR3 protein: CASSEVGVGEKLFF. CDR3 nucleotides: TGTGCCAGCAGTGAAGTAGGGGTCGGTGAAAAACTGTTTTTT. The chain couples TRBV6-1 to TRBJ1-4; D possibly corresponds to TRBD1 (5 bases). The CDR3 is 14 amino acids. CDR1 and CDR2 (germline): MNHNS, SASEGT. V was clipped by 1 base and J by 7 bases, with 10 bases between them.

This clone was counted only a few times. The chain recombines TRBV28 with TRBJ2-1, with 10 bases fitting TRBD2. Germline CDR1 is MDHEN and CDR2 is SYDVKM. The CDR3 contains 16 residues. V dropped 5 bases and J dropped 9; count of bases not matched to a gene: 13. CDR3 nucleotides: TGTGCCAGCAGTCCTACCGGACTAGCGGCGAGGGGTGAGCAGTTCTTC. Protein product: CASSPTGLAARGEQFF.

The rearrangement uses TRBV6-4 and TRBJ1-1; TRBD1 matches 8 bases. Trimming took 6 bases from V and 0 from J; bases not matched to a gene: 6. The CDR3 is 15 amino acids. CDR1 MRHNA and CDR2 SNTAGT come from the germline V gene. CDR3 loop: CASRRTGNMNTEAFF. CDR3 coding DNA: TGTGCCAGCAGAAGGACAGGGAATATGAACACTGAAGCTTTCTTT.

The chain uses TRBV5-1 and TRBJ2-7; D unclear. The CDR3 totals 14 residues. The germline CDR1 and CDR2 sequences are SGHRS and YFSETQ. Trimming cost V 1 base and J 1 base, with 9 bases left between them. The CDR3 reads CASSLKQNSYEQYF. CDR3 nucleotides: TGCGCCAGCAGCTTGAAACAAAATTCCTACGAGCAGTACTTC.

The rearrangement uses TRBV7-8 and TRBJ1-2; unclear D gene. V lost 1 base and J 2 bases, leaving 8 bases between the germline ends. Germline CDR1 is SGHVS and CDR2 is FQNEAQ. The CDR3 contains 14 residues. The DNA for the CDR3 is TGTGCCAGCAGCTTAGATCGTTTCAACTATGGCTACACCTTC. Its protein product is CASSLDRFNYGYTF. Full variable domain (rest looked up from reference TRBV7-8 and TRBJ1-2): GAGVSQSPRYKVAKRGQDVALRCDPISGHVSLFWYQQALGQGPEFLTYFQNEAQLDKSGLPSDRFFAERPEGSVSTLKIQRTQQEDSAVYLCASSLDRFNYGYTFGSGTRLTVV.